Listed below are T cell receptor beta chains from one sample, sequenced in a study of breast tumors, draining lymph nodes, adjacent tissues. TCRdb re-analysed the multiplex PCR reads in MiXCR, keeping a single row per CDR3 protein. Among over 200,000 distinct CDR3 sequences listed, approximately 36% were seen once. Specimen: axillary lymph node tissue. The receptors shown here come from a female donor with breast cancer. Some clones in this sample may be carry-over from other donors' samples. CDR3s leave out the opening cysteine and the closing phenylalanine or tryptophan. Size tells how often a clone was seen (once, few, many) or the class of an expanded clone, and some rows leave it out.

few	TRBV6-6	TRBJ2-1	ASCRVSSYNEQF
many	TRBV24-1	TRBJ2-3	ATSDPTSGREGGTDTQY
.	TRBV11-1	TRBJ2-2	ASSLAGRATGELF
many	TRBV6-1	TRBJ2-5	ASRAGQRDQETQY
many	TRBV28	TRBJ1-6	ASSLKNSPLH
many	TRBV7-2	TRBJ2-2	ASSRGGNTGELF
.	TRBV24-1	TRBJ2-1	ATSDPLAGGGEQF
many	TRBV5-1	TRBJ2-1	ASTLGNLAVFDEQF
many	TRBV7-2	TRBJ1-2	ASSLEQGDFGGYT
.	TRBV20-1	TRBJ2-1	SAPYPELAVNEQF
few	TRBV6-5	TRBJ1-4	ASSYGNLATNEKLF
few	TRBV11-2	TRBJ1-6	ASSLSGTNSPLH
few	TRBV11-2	TRBJ1-2	ASSLAGSTYGYT
many	TRBV20-1	TRBJ1-2	SAPIRAGGNYGYT
many	TRBV6-6	TRBJ1-2	ASSSGQGSGYGYT
many	TRBV25-1	TRBJ1-6	ASSEFGRSSYNSPLH
.	TRBV24-1	TRBJ2-1	ATSVRTPWGDNEQF
.	TRBV7-9	TRBJ1-2	ASSLVGVANYGYP
many	TRBV7-2	TRBJ1-5	ASSLAGGTTVGPQH
many	TRBV11-2	TRBJ2-3	ASSLRGSSIDTQY
.	TRBV9	TRBJ1-6	ASSVGLAGGNSPLH
many	TRBV11-3	TRBJ2-7	ASSFTGGPSEQY
many	TRBV20-1	TRBJ2-5	SIADPRGTQY
.	TRBV19	TRBJ1-5	ASSTGPGHNSNQPQH